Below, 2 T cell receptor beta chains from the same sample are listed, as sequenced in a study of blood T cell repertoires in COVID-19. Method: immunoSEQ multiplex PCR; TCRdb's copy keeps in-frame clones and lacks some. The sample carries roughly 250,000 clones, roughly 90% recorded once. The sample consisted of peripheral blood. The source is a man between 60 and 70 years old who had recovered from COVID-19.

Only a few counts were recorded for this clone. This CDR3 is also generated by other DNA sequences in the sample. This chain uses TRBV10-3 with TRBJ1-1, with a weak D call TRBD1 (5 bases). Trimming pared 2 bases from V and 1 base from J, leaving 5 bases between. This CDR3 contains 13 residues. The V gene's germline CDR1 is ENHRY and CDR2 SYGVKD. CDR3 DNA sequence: TGTGCCATCAGTGAGCAGGGGAACACTGAAGCTTTCTTT. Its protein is CAISEQGNTEAFF.

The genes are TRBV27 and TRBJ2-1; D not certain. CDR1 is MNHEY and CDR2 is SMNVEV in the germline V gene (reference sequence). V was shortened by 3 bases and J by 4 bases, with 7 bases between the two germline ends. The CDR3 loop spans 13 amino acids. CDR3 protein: CASSFVQYNEQFF. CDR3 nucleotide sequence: TGTGCCAGCAGTTTTGTCCAATACAATGAGCAGTTCTTC.